This T cell receptor beta chain was captured in a study of a mutant IDH1 vaccine in newly diagnosed glioma. This CDR3 has 15 amino acids. V was pared by 4 bases and J by 3 bases, with 10 bases of the junction left unmatched. The V gene's germline CDR1 is SGHRS and CDR2 YFSETQ. Comment on this clone: Its antigen remains unidentified.

The data were produced by immunoSEQ multiplex PCR, yet TCRdb's version contains in-frame clones alone and is incomplete. Of some 48,000 clones listed, about 77% are singletons. Indicated time point: week 5, during vaccination. With topical imiquimod, each dose of the vaccine consisted of 300 ug of mutant IDH1 20-mer peptide. Sequences were derived from PBMCs, sampled from a glioma patient whose treatment included an IDH1 peptide vaccine. V and J are TRBV5-1 and TRBJ2-7; 7 bases map to TRBD1. The TCR sequence derives from a woman aged 35 to 49 with glioma. The CDR3: CASSATGVPDYEQYF. The CDR3 DNA sequence: TGCGCCAGCAGCGCCACAGGGGTACCCGACTACGAGCAGTACTTC.